Below are 23 T cell receptor beta chains sequenced from a single sample in a study of T-cell reconstitution after alpha-beta-depleted transplantation in children. Unique molecular identifiers were built into the TCRbeta library. Via MiXCR, TCRdb re-called the PCR reads, giving one row per CDR3 protein. The data contain roughly 350,000 distinct CDR3 sequences, 15% to 20% of them singletons. The sequenced sample was PBMCs, mostly from graft donor cells, obtained 360 days after TCRalphabeta/CD19-depleted stem cell transplant. All receptors come from a male patient under 10 years old who had a stem cell transplant for acute lymphoblastic leukemia, so the T cells may come from the graft donor.

This clonotype was observed at least ten times. This chain connects TRBV5-5 to TRBJ2-1; D ambiguous. Between the trimmed V and J ends, which lost 4 bases and 0 bases, there was a span of 8 bases. The CDR3 covers 14 residues. Germline V lookup: CDR1 SGHKS, CDR2 YYEKEE (reference sequence). Here the CDR3 DNA reads TGTGCCAGCAGCCCGGCGAGCTCCTACAATGAGCAGTTCTTC. Protein: CASSPASSYNEQFF.

The chain is built from TRBV18 and TRBJ1-1; D is uncertain. Germline CDR1 reads KGHSH; CDR2 reads LQKENI. V dropped 2 bases and J dropped 8 bases, with 12 bases sitting between them. The CDR3 is 13 residues long. Here the CDR3 reads CASSPSIRREAFF. The CDR3 nucleotides read TGTGCCAGCTCACCAAGTATTCGCAGAGAAGCTTTCTTT.

In this sample, this clonotype turned up a few times. The CDR3 here is CSASRRTGGISNQPQHF. The CDR3 DNA follows: TGCAGTGCTAGTAGGAGGACAGGGGGGATTAGCAATCAGCCCCAGCATTTT. This chain connects TRBV20-1 to TRBJ1-5; 10 bases are shared with TRBD1. V lost 3 bases and J lost 0; bases outside the gene matches: 8. The CDR3 runs to 17 residues. CDR1 is DFQATT and CDR2 is SNEGSKA in the germline V gene (reference sequence).

This clonotype appeared many times. J is TRBJ2-2 and V is TRBV6-1; TRBD1 or TRBD2 may be the D gene (7 bases each). The CDR3 is 15 amino acids. Germline V lookup: CDR1 MNHNS, CDR2 SASEGT. The V end lost 5 bases, the J end lost 2 bases, and 12 bases lay between the germline ends. This CDR3 reads CASSPGGANTGELFF. For the CDR3, the DNA is TGTGCCAGCAGTCCAGGGGGGGCAAACACCGGGGAGCTGTTTTTT.

This clonotype was counted only a few times. This rearrangement joins TRBV11-1 to TRBJ2-7; D assignment may be TRBD1 or TRBD2 (5 bases each). The CDR3 sequence is 19 residues long. Trimming took off 3 bases at V and 0 bases at J, with 24 bases between the two ends. The germline V gene encodes CDR1 SGHAT and CDR2 FQDESV (reference sequence). The CDR3 loop reads CASSFSPGSRGESSYEQYF. The CDR3 region has the DNA TGTGCCAGCAGCTTCTCTCCAGGGAGTCGGGGTGAATCCTCCTACGAGCAGTACTTC.

This clonotype occurred many times. CDR3 amino acids: CASSLAGRGTGELFF. The CDR3 DNA follows: TGTGCCAGCAGCTTAGCGGGCCGGGGCACCGGGGAGCTGTTTTTT. This chain connects TRBV7-2 to TRBJ2-2; tentatively, D is TRBD2 (5 bases). CDR3 size: 15 residues. V lost 0 bases, J lost 4 bases, and 9 bases lay in between. The V gene's germline CDR1 is SGHTA and CDR2 FQGNSA. The full variable domain, rest sourced from reference TRBV7-2 and TRBJ2-2, is GAGVSQSPSNKVTEKGKDVELRCDPISGHTALYWYRQSLGQGLEFLIYFQGNSAPDKSGLPSDRFSAERTGGSVSTLTIQRTQQEDSAVYLCASSLAGRGTGELFFGEGSRLTVL.

The chain employs TRBV2 and TRBJ2-7; 8 bases match TRBD2. Germline V gene data show CDR1 as SNHLY and CDR2 as FYNNEI. The CDR3 totals 15 residues. V was clipped by 3 bases and J by 2 bases; unmatched bases: 6. The CDR3 nucleotides read TGTGCCAGCAGTGATATTAGCGGGACCACCTACGAGCAGTACTTC. Protein sequence: CASSDISGTTYEQYF.

Points on this clonotype: A read error may account for a junction end that differs from germline. This chain joins TRBV7-7 and TRBJ2-5; D ambiguous. Germline V gene lookup returns CDR1 SSHAT and CDR2 FNYEAQ (reference sequence). This CDR3 comprises 11 residues. CDR3 DNA: TGTGCTAGCAGCTGTTTAGAGACCCAGTACTTC. Translation: CASSCLETQYF.

The CDR3 DNA reads as TGTGCCAGCTCACTTAACAGGGGGCGCATCCCGAACACTGAAGCTTTCTTT. Translating gives CASSLNRGRIPNTEAFF. The V and J genes are TRBV18 and TRBJ1-1, with TRBD1 identical over 9 bases. Trimming at V came to 4 bases and at J to 1 base, leaving 10 bases not matched to a gene. Germline assignment: CDR1 KGHSH and CDR2 LQKENI. This CDR3 contains 17 residues.

The sample holds many counts of this clonotype. The rearrangement links TRBV12-3 or TRBV12-4 to TRBJ2-1; the D gene is possibly TRBD1 (6 bases). The germline V and J ends were trimmed by 3 bases and 0 bases, with 24 bases remaining between them. The CDR3 loop spans 20 amino acids. The CDR3: CASSFRGKAAPGRSYNEQFF. CDR3 nucleotide sequence: TGTGCCAGCAGTTTTAGGGGGAAAGCGGCCCCGGGGCGCTCCTACAATGAGCAGTTCTTC.

The chain recombines TRBV11-2 with TRBJ1-1; TRBD1 might be the D (6 bases). This CDR3 has 18 residues. Germline V gene sequence: CDR1 SGHAT, CDR2 FQNNGV. Deletions cut 0 bases from V and 1 base from J, with 18 bases between. The DNA of the CDR3 is TGTGCCAGCAGCTTAGATCGTCCTTGGACAGTTAAGAACACTGAAGCTTTCTTT. Encoded protein: CASSLDRPWTVKNTEAFF.

This clonotype appeared a few times. This sequence joins TRBV29-1 and TRBJ2-1, with D possibly matching TRBD2 (5 bases). CDR3 size: 11 residues. The V end lost 6 bases, the J end lost 9 bases, and 12 bases lay between the germline ends. CDR1 and CDR2 (germline): SQVTM, ANQGSEA. The CDR3: CSVTTRIEQFF. The CDR3 DNA follows: TGCAGCGTGACTACTAGAATTGAGCAGTTCTTC.

This clonotype was found many times. The chain combines TRBV28 with TRBJ1-5; D gene ambiguous. The CDR3 has 13 residues. V was shortened by 5 bases and J by 4 bases, with 9 bases between the two germline ends. The germline CDR1 and CDR2 sequences are MDHEN and SYDVKM. The CDR3 sequence is CASSPGMNQPQHF. DNA for the CDR3: TGTGCCAGCAGTCCCGGGATGAATCAGCCCCAGCATTTT. Complete variable domain (other parts from reference TRBV28 and TRBJ1-5): DVKVTQSSRYLVKRTGEKVFLECVQDMDHENMFWYRQDPGLGLRLIYFSYDVKMKEKGDIPEGYSVSREKKERFSLILESASTNQTSMYLCASSPGMNQPQHFGDGTRLSIL.

This clonotype showed up just a few times. The chain joins TRBV7-6 to TRBJ2-1; 12 nucleotides agree with TRBD2. The length of the CDR3 is 17 residues. The germline V gene encodes CDR1 SGHVS and CDR2 FNYEAQ. V shed 0 bases and J 8 bases; nucleotides not matched to a gene: 8. The CDR3 loop is CASSLALASGRADEQFF. CDR3 bases: TGTGCCAGCAGCTTAGCGTTGGCTAGCGGGAGGGCCGATGAGCAGTTCTTC.

This clonotype occurred a few times. The chain carries TRBV6-2 or TRBV6-3 and TRBJ2-1; 9 bases line up with TRBD2. Germline V gene sequence: CDR1 MNHEY, CDR2 SVGEGT. The ends lost 6 bases at V and 1 base at J; junction bases unmatched: 10. CDR3 length equals 17 residues. In DNA, the CDR3 is TGTGCCAGCAGGACACTAGCGGGTGGAAGATCCTACAATGAGCAGTTCTTC. Protein product: CASRTLAGGRSYNEQFF.

There are a few counts of this clonotype. The chain links TRBV24-1 to TRBJ2-3, with 9 bases fitting TRBD1. CDR1 KGHDR and CDR2 SFDVKD come from the germline V gene. Unmatched junction bases numbered 16, after V lost 5 bases and J lost 8 bases. The CDR3 sequence is 17 residues long. The CDR3 bases are TGTGCCACCAGTGCCGAACCCTGGGACAGGGTAGGAGGTACGCAGTATTTT. It codes for CATSAEPWDRVGGTQYF.

The rearrangement uses TRBV28 and TRBJ2-7; D perhaps matches TRBD2 (6 bases). Germline CDR1 and CDR2: MDHEN and SYDVKM. This CDR3 region has 14 residues. Trimming left V 7 bases short and J 3 bases short, with 16 bases between. CDR3 DNA sequence: TGTGCCAGCAAAAGGGGAGGTAGTTTCTACGAGCAGTACTTC. As protein: CASKRGGSFYEQYF.

This clonotype was detected only a few times. This chain links TRBV5-6 with TRBJ1-2; D ambiguous. The germline gives CDR1 SGHDT, CDR2 YYEEEE. This CDR3 spans 12 amino acids. V was cut by 3 bases and J by 2 bases, with 5 bases left in between. The CDR3 spells CASSSSNYGYTF. The CDR3 nucleotides are TGTGCCAGCAGCTCCTCCAACTATGGCTACACCTTC.

This clonotype was seen more than once but under ten times. The rearrangement links TRBV9 to TRBJ2-7; no definite D call. Looked up from germline, CDR1 is SGDLS and CDR2 is YYNGEE. CDR3 length: 14 amino acids. V was cut by 0 bases and J by 3 bases, with 10 bases left in between. The chain's CDR3 is CASSVGVEIYEQYF. CDR3 DNA sequence: TGTGCCAGCAGCGTAGGTGTAGAAATCTACGAGCAGTACTTC. The full variable domain, its missing parts supplied by reference TRBV9 and TRBJ2-7, is DSGVTQTPKHLITATGQRVTLRCSPRSGDLSVYWYQQSLDQGLQFLIQYYNGEERAKGNILERFSAQQFPDLHSELNLSSLELGDSALYFCASSVGVEIYEQYFGPGTRLTVT.

The chain uses TRBV27 and TRBJ2-2; D is uncertain. Germline V gives CDR1 MNHEY, CDR2 SMNVEV (reference sequence). Trimming left V 3 bases short and J 6 bases short, with 8 bases between. The CDR3 is made up of 13 amino acids. The CDR3 spells CASSLLGSGELFF. CDR3 nucleotide sequence: TGTGCCAGCAGTTTGCTAGGATCCGGGGAGCTGTTTTTT.

This clonotype was detected only a few times. V and J are TRBV6-5 and TRBJ2-1; TRBD2 matches at 13 bases. The trim removed 3 bases at V and 12 bases at J, leaving 8 bases unmatched. This CDR3 has 15 amino acids. Germline loops: CDR1 MNHEY, CDR2 SVGAGI. The CDR3 DNA reads as TGTGCCAGCAGTTATCTTGGACTAGCGGGAGAAGGGCAGTTCTTC. It is translated as CASSYLGLAGEGQFF.

The chain has TRBV28 and TRBJ2-3, with 7 positions matching TRBD1. Trimming took 11 bases from V and 1 from J; bases not matched to a gene: 12. The V gene's germline CDR1 is MDHEN and CDR2 SYDVKM. The length of the CDR3 is 15 residues. The CDR3 region is CAAHPGTAGTDTQYF. The CDR3, as DNA: TGTGCCGCTCACCCGGGGACAGCCGGCACAGATACGCAGTATTTT.

This clonotype was observed at least ten times. The V and J genes are TRBV7-2 and TRBJ2-5, with 7 bases lining up with TRBD1. There are 16 residues in the CDR3. With 2 bases clipped from V and 4 bases from J, the junction kept 10 bases outside the gene matches. Germline lookup yields CDR1 SGHTA and CDR2 FQGNSA. CDR3 coding DNA: TGTGCCAGCAGCTTACATGCAGGGGGTTCAGGAGAGACCCAGTACTTC. As protein: CASSLHAGGSGETQYF.